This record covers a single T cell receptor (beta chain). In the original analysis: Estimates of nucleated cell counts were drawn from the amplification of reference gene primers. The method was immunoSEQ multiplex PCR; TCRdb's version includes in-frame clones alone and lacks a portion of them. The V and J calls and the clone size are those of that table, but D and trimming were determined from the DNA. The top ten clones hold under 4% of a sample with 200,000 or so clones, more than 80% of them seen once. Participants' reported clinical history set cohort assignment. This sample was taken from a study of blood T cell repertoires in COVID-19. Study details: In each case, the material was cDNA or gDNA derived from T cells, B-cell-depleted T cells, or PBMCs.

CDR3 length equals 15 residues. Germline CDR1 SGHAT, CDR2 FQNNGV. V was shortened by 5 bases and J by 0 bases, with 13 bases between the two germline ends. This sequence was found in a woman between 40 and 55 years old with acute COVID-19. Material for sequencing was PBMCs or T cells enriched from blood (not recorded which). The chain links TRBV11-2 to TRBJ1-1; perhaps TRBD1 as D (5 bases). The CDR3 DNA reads TGTGCCAGCAGCCCGACCCAGGGTCTGAACACTGAAGCTTTCTTT. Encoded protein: CASSPTQGLNTEAFF.